This T cell receptor (beta chain) was documented in a study of blood T cell repertoires in COVID-19 (dated by TCRdb to 2020 to 2021). Notes on the research overall: The collaborator samples originated in the United States, Italy and Spain and spanned the acute and convalescent phases of COVID-19. Where HLA class I and class II types were available, the types were taken from metadata supplied by the sample provider, not from assay-based typing. The dataset comprised deeply sampled blood TCRbeta repertoires from subjects exposed to, actively infected with, or recovered from COVID-19. The repertoires were released in a freely available public database meant as a resource for research on the immune response to SARS-CoV-2. A de-identified subject ID, COVID-19 status, age in years and sex were almost always included in the sample metadata. The samples were drawn from two sources: the first 160 participants of the ongoing ImmuneRACE study, and over 1,000 subjects contributed by 6 global collaborators. The prospective study material was composed of cDNA or gDNA derived from T cells, B-cell-depleted T cells, or PBMCs.

In regard to this clone: Its antigen is still unknown. Base quality data are lacking; no much larger clone is found one base away.

Each collaborating institution followed its own protocols to collect whole blood in K2EDTA tubes. For TCRbeta analysis, collaborators shipped samples as frozen whole blood, isolated PBMCs, or DNA extracted from either of those sample types. The investigation overall reported the following: The quantity of clinical and demographic metadata differed by source and by participant and was supplied without curation.

The immunoSEQ Assay, a bias-controlled multiplex PCR, was used to amplify TCRbeta CDR3 regions from genomic DNA. The authors' analysis ran thus. Within the assay, amplification of reference gene primers was used to estimate how many nucleated cells each sample contained. To quantify the absolute abundance of each unique TCRbeta CDR3 rearrangement, sequence reads were collapsed and filtered. Productive Simpson clonality was computed per sample as the square root of Simpson's diversity index over productive rearrangements. This is the immuneACCESS table as TCRdb keeps it, with only in-frame sequences that have V and J called. A part of the clones is gone; compared with another copy, unresolved V genes explain less than half, and the rest is unexplained. That table supplies the V and J calls and clone size; D and trimming were determined from the DNA. In all, the sample holds 25,000 to 30,000 clones, and approximately 90% of those were seen once. The top ten clonotypes cover over 9.5% of the sample.

Trimming removed 4 bases from V and 7 bases from J, leaving 8 bases between the germline ends. From cysteine to phenylalanine, the CDR3 is 12 amino acids long. Only the CDR3 portion is preserved as DNA: 36 bases, with reading frame beginning at the first base. Via the germline V gene (reference sequence), CDR1 is SGHNT and CDR2 YYREEE. The sample was peripheral blood. This clonotype was obtained from a man between 60 and 75 years old with acute or convalescent COVID-19. The chain uses TRBV5-4 and TRBJ2-2, with the D gene not confidently named. The CDR3 protein: CASSPSDGELFF. The sequenced DNA is TGTGCCAGCAGCCCCAGTGACGGGGAGCTGTTTTTT.